The 29 T cell receptor beta chains presented below share a single source sample, sequenced in a study of blood T cell repertoires in COVID-19. Sequencing used immunoSEQ multiplex PCR; TCRdb keeps in-frame clones, though not all of them. Altogether some 370,000 clones are present, around 90% being singletons, with the ten largest covering around 7%. Material for sequencing was peripheral blood. The origin of the receptors is a man aged 18 to 35 with active or convalescent COVID-19.

The V call is TRBV6-5, the J call TRBJ2-3; possible D gene TRBD1, 6 bases. The V gene's germline CDR1 is MNHEY and CDR2 SVGAGI. This CDR3 is 15 amino acids long. V lost 0 bases, J lost 4 bases, and 11 bases lay in between. CDR3: CASSYSSPGADTQYF. The CDR3 coding sequence is TGTGCCAGCAGTTACTCTAGCCCAGGGGCAGATACGCAGTATTTT.

This chain uses TRBV27 with TRBJ1-2; 7 bases fit TRBD1. J was trimmed by 2 bases and V by 6 bases; bases with no gene match: 3. There are 13 residues in the CDR3. CDR1 and CDR2 (germline): MNHEY, SMNVEV (reference sequence). Here the CDR3 reads CASRRDSNYGYTF. The CDR3 coding sequence is TGTGCCAGCAGACGGGACAGCAACTATGGCTACACCTTC.

This clone was observed a single time. The chain uses TRBV15 and TRBJ2-7; D not resolved. Germline V gene sequence: CDR1 LNHNV, CDR2 YYDKDF (reference sequence). V lost 5 bases, J lost 3 bases, and 8 bases lay in between. There are 12 residues in the CDR3. This CDR3 is CATSLEDYEQYF. As DNA, the CDR3 is TGTGCCACCAGCCTAGAAGACTACGAGCAGTACTTC. The full variable domain, in which reference TRBV15 and TRBJ2-7 provide the parts outside the CDR3, is DAMVIQNPRYQVTQFGKPVTLSCSQTLNHNVMYWYQQKSSQAPKLLFHYYDKDFNNEADTPDNFQSRRPNTSFCFLDIRSPGLGDTAMYLCATSLEDYEQYFGPGTRLTVT.

This clone appeared a single time. This chain uses TRBV19 with TRBJ1-1; TRBD1 agrees at 7 bases. Germline V gene lookup returns CDR1 LNHDA and CDR2 SQIVND (reference sequence). V was pared by 10 bases and J by 5 bases, with 7 bases of the junction left unmatched. This CDR3 has 12 amino acids. CDR3 region: CATTTGFTEAFF. The CDR3 DNA reads TGTGCCACCACGACAGGGTTTACTGAAGCTTTCTTT. Full variable domain (remainder filled in from reference TRBV19 and TRBJ1-1): DGGITQSPKYLFRKEGQNVTLSCEQNLNHDAMYWYRQDPGQGLRLIYYSQIVNDFQKGDIAEGYSVSREKKESFPLTVTSAQKNPTAFYLCATTTGFTEAFFGQGTRLTVV.

The chain is built from TRBV5-5 and TRBJ1-5, with D perhaps matching TRBD1 (5 bases). The CDR3 runs 15 residues. Looked up from germline, CDR1 is SGHKS and CDR2 is YYEKEE (reference sequence). The V gene lost 0 bases and the J gene lost 4 bases, with 11 bases spanning the gap. The CDR3 reads CASSLVQGWNQPQHF. In DNA form, the CDR3 reads TGTGCCAGCAGCTTGGTCCAGGGTTGGAATCAGCCCCAGCATTTT.

In the case of this clone: At one of its ends the junction is not consistent with the germline gene, which may arise from a read error. The chain recombines TRBV7-9 with TRBJ2-7; D is unresolved. CDR3 length equals 13 residues. Germline V gene data show CDR1 as SEHNR and CDR2 as FQNEAQ (reference sequence). CDR3 DNA sequence: TGTGCCAGCGATAGCCCAACACGCGGAGAGCGGTACTTC. Translated: CASDSPTRGERYF.

The chain employs TRBV7-3 and TRBJ2-1; 8 nucleotides agree with TRBD1. CDR3 length: 14 amino acids. Germline V gene data show CDR1 as SGHTA and CDR2 as FQGTGA. J gave up 6 bases and V 3 bases, and 4 bases lay outside the gene matches. CDR3 in amino acids: CASSFSTGGNEQFF. CDR3 in DNA: TGTGCCAGCAGCTTTAGTACAGGGGGCAATGAGCAGTTCTTC.

CDR3 in DNA: TGTGCCTGGAGTCCACCGGGACAGCTTTACAATGAGCAGTTCTTC. Protein sequence: CAWSPPGQLYNEQFF. The V gene is TRBV30, the J gene TRBJ2-1; 7 bases fit TRBD1. Trimming removed 2 bases from V and 4 bases from J; junction bases left unmatched: 8. The CDR3 length is 15 residues. Germline V gene lookup returns CDR1 GTSNPN and CDR2 SVGIG (reference sequence).

The rearrangement joins TRBV6-2 or TRBV6-3 to TRBJ2-1; TRBD2 agrees at 11 bases. Losses at the gene ends were 4 bases for V and 8 bases for J; bases not matched to a gene: 13. Germline CDR1 and CDR2: MNHEY and SVGEGT. CDR3 length: 17 residues. CDR3 loop: CASSSRLAGNKGDEQFF. The CDR3 DNA follows: TGTGCCAGCAGTTCTAGACTAGCGGGAAACAAGGGGGATGAGCAGTTCTTC.

The genes are TRBV19 and TRBJ1-6, with D maybe TRBD1 (6 bases). The germline V and J ends were trimmed by 7 bases and 6 bases, with 19 bases remaining between them. The CDR3 sequence is 16 residues long. Germline V gene lookup returns CDR1 LNHDA and CDR2 SQIVND (reference sequence). The CDR3 reads CASTNHREQFNSPLHF. The CDR3 DNA sequence: TGTGCCAGTACCAACCACAGGGAACAATTTAATTCACCCCTCCACTTT.

V is TRBV27 and J is TRBJ2-2, with a possible D match to TRBD2 (5 bases). Germline assignment: CDR1 MNHEY and CDR2 SMNVEV (reference sequence). The CDR3 is 14 amino acids. Trimming pared 4 bases from V and 3 bases from J, leaving 9 bases between. The chain's CDR3 is CASSYGVHTGELFF. The CDR3 nucleotides are TGTGCCAGCAGTTACGGGGTTCACACCGGGGAGCTGTTTTTT.

This rearrangement joins TRBV19 to TRBJ2-3, with D perhaps TRBD1 (6 bases). Germline V gene lookup returns CDR1 LNHDA and CDR2 SQIVND (reference sequence). CDR3 length: 16 residues. Trimming removed 5 bases from V and 1 base from J, with 16 bases in between. This CDR3 reads CASSWLKGQRTDTQYF. The DNA for the CDR3 is TGTGCCAGTAGTTGGTTGAAAGGACAGCGCACAGATACGCAGTATTTT.

The chain carries TRBV12-1 and TRBJ2-7; TRBD1, the table's D call, was not compared with the DNA. TRBV12-1 is a pseudogene segment. The CDR3 is 19 amino acids. CDR3 in DNA: TGTGCCAGCAGCTTTGCTCTACTGGGCCGGGACAGGGGTCGCCACGAGCAGTACTTC. Protein: CASSFALLGRDRGRHEQYF.

The chain uses TRBV27 and TRBJ2-3; TRBD1 is a possible D gene (5 bases). Per germline, CDR1 MNHEY and CDR2 SMNVEV (reference sequence). The CDR3 runs to 13 residues. Trimming shortened V by 8 bases and J by 2 bases, and 11 bases separated the two germline ends. CDR3: CASGHINTDTQYF. The CDR3 nucleotides read TGTGCCAGCGGACACATTAACACAGATACGCAGTATTTT.

The J gene is TRBJ1-1, the V gene TRBV4-1; D is ambiguous. The CDR3 totals 16 residues. Trimming stripped 3 bases from V and 0 bases from J, with 14 bases between. CDR1 and CDR2 (germline): MGHRA, YSYEKL. CDR3 loop: CASSQASGSMNTEAFF. The CDR3 DNA reads as TGCGCCAGCAGCCAGGCTAGCGGCAGCATGAACACTGAAGCTTTCTTT.

The chain combines TRBV5-1 with TRBJ2-3, with TRBD1 matching over 9 bases. Germline CDR1 reads SGHRS; CDR2 reads YFSETQ. The CDR3 sequence is 14 residues long. With 4 bases clipped from V and 6 bases from J, the junction kept 6 bases outside the gene matches. CDR3 bases: TGCGCCAGCAGCGGGGGGGACAGGGTGGATACGCAGTATTTT. Encoded protein: CASSGGDRVDTQYF. The full variable domain, rest sourced from reference TRBV5-1 and TRBJ2-3, is KAGVTQTPRYLIKTRGQQVTLSCSPISGHRSVSWYQQTPGQGLQFLFEYFSETQRNKGNFPGRFSGRQFSNSRSEMNVSTLELGDSALYLCASSGGDRVDTQYFGPGTRLTVL.

This clone was counted between two and nine times. Relative to the germline gene, one junction end is altered; a read error may explain this. The chain recombines TRBV6-1 with TRBJ1-6; 11 bases are shared with TRBD1. The CDR3 has 14 residues. Germline lookup yields CDR1 MNHNS and CDR2 SASEGT. The CDR3 spells CASSEGQGASPLHF. The CDR3, as DNA: TGTGCCAGCAGCGAAGGACAGGGGGCTTCACCCCTCCACTTT.

This clone has a handful of counts. The J gene is TRBJ2-1, the V gene TRBV4-1, with 7 bases fitting TRBD1. Looked up from germline, CDR1 is MGHRA and CDR2 is YSYEKL. V was pared by 4 bases and J by 6 bases, with 12 bases of the junction left unmatched. The length of the CDR3 is 16 residues. The CDR3 loop reads CASSRDRVGGVNEQFF. The CDR3 DNA is TGCGCCAGCAGCCGAGACAGGGTAGGGGGTGTCAATGAGCAGTTCTTC.

The chain has TRBV6-2 or TRBV6-3 and TRBJ1-2, with 7 nucleotides matching TRBD1. The CDR3 is 15 amino acids. The germline V gene has CDR1 MNHEY and CDR2 SVGEGT. Trimming cost V 5 bases and J 4 bases; bases outside gene matches: 10. CDR3 DNA: TGTGCCAGCAGTACTGCTGCGACAGGGAGCTATGGCTACACCTTC. It codes for CASSTAATGSYGYTF.

This clone was recorded a few times. The chain recombines TRBV7-3 with TRBJ1-4; 7 bases are shared with TRBD1. With 5 bases clipped from V and 8 bases from J, the junction kept 14 bases outside the gene matches. The CDR3 runs 16 residues. Germline assignment: CDR1 SGHTA and CDR2 FQGTGA. Here the CDR3 reads CASSPLVRGGAEKLFF. In DNA, the CDR3 is TGTGCCAGCAGCCCCCTGGTGCGAGGGGGCGCAGAAAAACTGTTTTTT.

CDR3 sequence (DNA): TGCGCCAGCAGCTTGCTACCGACAGATATGAACACTGAAGCTTTCTTT. Translated, it gives CASSLLPTDMNTEAFF. The chain combines TRBV5-1 with TRBJ1-1; D is possibly TRBD1 (5 bases). The V gene lost 1 base and the J gene lost 0 bases, with 13 bases spanning the gap. This CDR3 spans 16 amino acids. Germline V gives CDR1 SGHRS, CDR2 YFSETQ.

This chain joins TRBV5-6 and TRBJ2-1; 7 positions match TRBD1. Germline loops: CDR1 SGHDT, CDR2 YYEEEE. V lost 2 bases to trimming and J lost 7 bases; unmatched junction nucleotides: 6. The CDR3 covers 14 residues. The DNA of the CDR3 is TGTGCCAGCAGCTTCGAAATACAGGGGAATGAGCAGTTCTTC. Translated: CASSFEIQGNEQFF.

The chain combines TRBV3-1 (or the pseudogene TRBV3-2) with TRBJ2-7; 7 positions agree with TRBD2. Germline V gene sequence: CDR1 LGHDT, CDR2 YNNKEL (reference sequence). J was trimmed by 6 bases and V by 0 bases; bases with no gene match: 5. The CDR3 length is 14 residues. In DNA, the CDR3 is TGTGCCAGCAGCCAAGATTGGGGAGGGGTCGAGCAGTACTTC. Protein: CASSQDWGGVEQYF.

The gene calls are TRBV28 and TRBJ1-2; the D gene is possibly TRBD1 (6 bases). Germline CDR1 and CDR2: MDHEN and SYDVKM. The CDR3 has 15 residues. The germline V and J ends were trimmed by 5 bases and 4 bases, with 17 bases remaining between them. For the CDR3, the DNA is TGTGCCAGCAGTCTAGAAGGAACAGGGTTCTATGGCTACACCTTC. Amino acid sequence: CASSLEGTGFYGYTF.

The chain carries TRBV7-2 and TRBJ2-1, with 16 bases that match TRBD2. The J segment lost 4 bases and the V segment lost 6 bases, leaving 6 bases of the junction unmatched. Germline lookup yields CDR1 SGHTA and CDR2 FQGNSA. The length of the CDR3 is 17 residues. In nucleotides, the CDR3 is TGTGCCAGCAGGACGGGACTAGCGGGGGGGCGGTACAATGAGCAGTTCTTC. It is translated as CASRTGLAGGRYNEQFF.

This clone was picked up a small number of times. The CDR3 DNA sequence: TGTGCCAGCAGCGTAGTCTGGGGCCGATACGCCGGGGAGCTGTTTTTT. Protein sequence: CASSVVWGRYAGELFF. The gene calls are TRBV9 and TRBJ2-2, with D possibly being TRBD1 (5 bases). This CDR3 spans 16 amino acids. CDR1 SGDLS and CDR2 YYNGEE come from the germline V gene. Trimming removed 0 bases from V and 6 bases from J, with 15 bases in between.

The rearrangement uses TRBV18 and TRBJ1-2; 8 bases agree with TRBD1. The trim removed 4 bases at V and 8 bases at J, leaving 12 bases unmatched. This CDR3 region has 15 residues. Germline-derived CDR1 and CDR2 are KGHSH and LQKENI. CDR3 region: CASSRTGTGIEGYTF. In nucleotides, the CDR3 is TGTGCCAGCTCACGTACCGGGACAGGAATAGAGGGCTACACCTTC.

CDR3 DNA: TGTGCCAGCAGCCCATCGCACGAGGGCGGGGAGCTGTTTTTT. Amino acid sequence: CASSPSHEGGELFF. This rearrangement joins TRBV11-3 to TRBJ2-2, with a possible D match to TRBD2 (5 bases). The length of the CDR3 is 14 residues. V lost 5 bases and J 7 bases, leaving 14 bases between the germline ends. Germline loops: CDR1 SGHNT, CDR2 YENEEA.

The chain employs TRBV29-1 and TRBJ1-2, with a tentative D call TRBD1 (5 bases). Germline CDR1 SQVTM, CDR2 ANQGSEA. The V end lost 7 bases, the J end lost 6 bases, and 18 bases lay between the germline ends. This CDR3 is built from 13 residues. The CDR3 DNA is TGCAGCGCCTGGAGACCGGGGGGTGATGGCTACACCTTC. Its translation: CSAWRPGGDGYTF.